A single sample gave rise to the 9 T cell receptor beta chains below, sequenced in a study of shared clonotypes between healthy human individuals. The method was immunoSEQ multiplex PCR; TCRdb's version includes in-frame clones alone and lacks a portion of them. The sample contains some 1 million clones, approximately 70% of which appear only once. The specimen sequenced was memory CD4+ T cells sorted from blood. Documented subset: CD45RA-negative fraction. These receptors all stem from a man younger than 35 in good health.

The DNA of the CDR3 is TGTGCCAGTAGTATCCAACAGGGCTTTCTCTCAGAAGCTTTCTTT. This gives the protein CASSIQQGFLSEAFF. The rearrangement joins TRBV19 to TRBJ1-1, with TRBD1 as a possible D gene (6 bases). V was cut by 3 bases and J by 8 bases, with 19 bases left in between. Germline values: CDR1 LNHDA, CDR2 SQIVND (reference sequence). The CDR3 covers 15 residues. Drawing the rest from reference TRBV19 and TRBJ1-1, the complete variable domain is DGGITQSPKYLFRKEGQNVTLSCEQNLNHDAMYWYRQDPGQGLRLIYYSQIVNDFQKGDIAEGYSVSREKKESFPLTVTSAQKNPTAFYLCASSIQQGFLSEAFFGQGTRLTVV.

Details on this clone: Within the sample, other DNA sequences also encode this same CDR3. J is TRBJ1-5 and V is TRBV6-6; D unresolved. Germline V lookup: CDR1 MNHNY, CDR2 SVGAGI (reference sequence). Trimming stripped 0 bases from V and 1 base from J, with 7 bases between. The CDR3 sequence is 15 residues long. The CDR3 nucleotides are TGTGCCAGCAGTTACTCTTCGGTAAGCAATCAGCCCCAGCATTTT. Translating gives CASSYSSVSNQPQHF.

The gene calls are TRBV30 and TRBJ1-2, with D possibly being TRBD1 (6 bases). The length of the CDR3 is 13 residues. V shed 4 bases and J shed 4 bases, with 13 bases lying between them. CDR1 and CDR2 (germline): GTSNPN, SVGIG (reference sequence). This chain's CDR3 is CAWIDRGGYGYTF. CDR3 in DNA: TGTGCCTGGATCGACAGAGGGGGCTATGGCTACACCTTC.

This clone showed up just once. The genes are TRBV5-1 and TRBJ2-2, with 16 bases matching TRBD2. This CDR3 spans 18 amino acids. V gave up 2 bases and J gave up 5 bases; unmatched junction bases: 6. In germline, CDR1 is SGHRS, CDR2 YFSETQ. The CDR3 bases are TGCGCCAGCAGCTTCGGGACTAGCGGGAGGGCCCGAACCGGGGAGCTGTTTTTT. Residues: CASSFGTSGRARTGELFF.

The CDR3 is CASSLMTNNEQFF. The CDR3, as DNA: TGCGCCAGCAGCTTGATGACAAACAATGAGCAGTTCTTC. The V gene is TRBV5-1, the J gene TRBJ2-1; no firm D call. Trimming removed 1 base at V and 5 bases at J, with 7 bases between. CDR3 length equals 13 residues. Germline V gene sequence: CDR1 SGHRS, CDR2 YFSETQ. The full variable domain, with the rest looked up from reference TRBV5-1 and TRBJ2-1, is KAGVTQTPRYLIKTRGQQVTLSCSPISGHRSVSWYQQTPGQGLQFLFEYFSETQRNKGNFPGRFSGRQFSNSRSEMNVSTLELGDSALYLCASSLMTNNEQFFGPGTRLTVL.

The V call is TRBV7-8, the J call TRBJ1-2; D is unclear. The germline V and J ends were trimmed by 0 bases and 4 bases, with 9 bases remaining between them. CDR3 length: 14 amino acids. Germline V lookup: CDR1 SGHVS, CDR2 FQNEAQ. The CDR3 here is CASSLASGVYGYTF. The CDR3 DNA is TGTGCCAGCAGCTTAGCGTCAGGCGTCTATGGCTACACCTTC.

The V gene is TRBV18, the J gene TRBJ1-2, with 9 positions matching TRBD1. Trimming took 3 bases from V and 3 from J; bases not matched to a gene: 11. The CDR3 consists of 17 residues. Germline V lookup: CDR1 KGHSH, CDR2 LQKENI. The CDR3 DNA follows: TGTGCCAGCTCACCTCAAACAGGGGGCGCCGTAGACTATGGCTACACCTTC. Encoded protein: CASSPQTGGAVDYGYTF.

The chain is built from TRBV7-2 and TRBJ2-3; tentatively, D is TRBD2 (5 bases). V lost 4 bases and J 0 bases, leaving 11 bases between the germline ends. The length of the CDR3 is 15 residues. The V gene's germline CDR1 is SGHTA and CDR2 FQGNSA. The CDR3 region is CASSSKRTSTDTQYF. In DNA form, the CDR3 reads TGTGCCAGCAGCTCCAAACGGACTAGCACAGATACGCAGTATTTT.

In its sample, this clone was seen many times. The V gene is TRBV7-2, the J gene TRBJ2-2; D might be TRBD1 (5 bases). The germline V and J ends were trimmed by 3 bases and 6 bases, with 8 bases remaining between them. Germline CDR1 is SGHTA and CDR2 is FQGNSA. This CDR3 region has 13 residues. As DNA, the CDR3 is TGTGCCAGCAGCTTTGGGGCCCCCGGGGAGCTGTTTTTT. This codes for CASSFGAPGELFF. The whole variable domain, filled in from reference TRBV7-2 and TRBJ2-2, reads GAGVSQSPSNKVTEKGKDVELRCDPISGHTALYWYRQSLGQGLEFLIYFQGNSAPDKSGLPSDRFSAERTGGSVSTLTIQRTQQEDSAVYLCASSFGAPGELFFGEGSRLTVL.